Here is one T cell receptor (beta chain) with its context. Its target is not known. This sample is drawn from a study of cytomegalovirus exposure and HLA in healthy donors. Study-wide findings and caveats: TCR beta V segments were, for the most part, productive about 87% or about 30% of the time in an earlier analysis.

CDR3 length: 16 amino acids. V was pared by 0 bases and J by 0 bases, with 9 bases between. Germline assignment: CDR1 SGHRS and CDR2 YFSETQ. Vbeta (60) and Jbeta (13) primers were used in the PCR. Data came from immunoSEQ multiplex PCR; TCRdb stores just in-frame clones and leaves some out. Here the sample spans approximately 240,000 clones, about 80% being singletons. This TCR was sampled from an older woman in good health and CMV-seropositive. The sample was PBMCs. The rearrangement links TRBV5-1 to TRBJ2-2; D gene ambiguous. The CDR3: CASSLVLRSNTGELFF. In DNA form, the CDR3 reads TGCGCCAGCAGCTTGGTCTTGCGTTCGAACACCGGGGAGCTGTTTTTT. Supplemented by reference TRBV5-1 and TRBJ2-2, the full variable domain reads KAGVTQTPRYLIKTRGQQVTLSCSPISGHRSVSWYQQTPGQGLQFLFEYFSETQRNKGNFPGRFSGRQFSNSRSEMNVSTLELGDSALYLCASSLVLRSNTGELFFGEGSRLTVL.